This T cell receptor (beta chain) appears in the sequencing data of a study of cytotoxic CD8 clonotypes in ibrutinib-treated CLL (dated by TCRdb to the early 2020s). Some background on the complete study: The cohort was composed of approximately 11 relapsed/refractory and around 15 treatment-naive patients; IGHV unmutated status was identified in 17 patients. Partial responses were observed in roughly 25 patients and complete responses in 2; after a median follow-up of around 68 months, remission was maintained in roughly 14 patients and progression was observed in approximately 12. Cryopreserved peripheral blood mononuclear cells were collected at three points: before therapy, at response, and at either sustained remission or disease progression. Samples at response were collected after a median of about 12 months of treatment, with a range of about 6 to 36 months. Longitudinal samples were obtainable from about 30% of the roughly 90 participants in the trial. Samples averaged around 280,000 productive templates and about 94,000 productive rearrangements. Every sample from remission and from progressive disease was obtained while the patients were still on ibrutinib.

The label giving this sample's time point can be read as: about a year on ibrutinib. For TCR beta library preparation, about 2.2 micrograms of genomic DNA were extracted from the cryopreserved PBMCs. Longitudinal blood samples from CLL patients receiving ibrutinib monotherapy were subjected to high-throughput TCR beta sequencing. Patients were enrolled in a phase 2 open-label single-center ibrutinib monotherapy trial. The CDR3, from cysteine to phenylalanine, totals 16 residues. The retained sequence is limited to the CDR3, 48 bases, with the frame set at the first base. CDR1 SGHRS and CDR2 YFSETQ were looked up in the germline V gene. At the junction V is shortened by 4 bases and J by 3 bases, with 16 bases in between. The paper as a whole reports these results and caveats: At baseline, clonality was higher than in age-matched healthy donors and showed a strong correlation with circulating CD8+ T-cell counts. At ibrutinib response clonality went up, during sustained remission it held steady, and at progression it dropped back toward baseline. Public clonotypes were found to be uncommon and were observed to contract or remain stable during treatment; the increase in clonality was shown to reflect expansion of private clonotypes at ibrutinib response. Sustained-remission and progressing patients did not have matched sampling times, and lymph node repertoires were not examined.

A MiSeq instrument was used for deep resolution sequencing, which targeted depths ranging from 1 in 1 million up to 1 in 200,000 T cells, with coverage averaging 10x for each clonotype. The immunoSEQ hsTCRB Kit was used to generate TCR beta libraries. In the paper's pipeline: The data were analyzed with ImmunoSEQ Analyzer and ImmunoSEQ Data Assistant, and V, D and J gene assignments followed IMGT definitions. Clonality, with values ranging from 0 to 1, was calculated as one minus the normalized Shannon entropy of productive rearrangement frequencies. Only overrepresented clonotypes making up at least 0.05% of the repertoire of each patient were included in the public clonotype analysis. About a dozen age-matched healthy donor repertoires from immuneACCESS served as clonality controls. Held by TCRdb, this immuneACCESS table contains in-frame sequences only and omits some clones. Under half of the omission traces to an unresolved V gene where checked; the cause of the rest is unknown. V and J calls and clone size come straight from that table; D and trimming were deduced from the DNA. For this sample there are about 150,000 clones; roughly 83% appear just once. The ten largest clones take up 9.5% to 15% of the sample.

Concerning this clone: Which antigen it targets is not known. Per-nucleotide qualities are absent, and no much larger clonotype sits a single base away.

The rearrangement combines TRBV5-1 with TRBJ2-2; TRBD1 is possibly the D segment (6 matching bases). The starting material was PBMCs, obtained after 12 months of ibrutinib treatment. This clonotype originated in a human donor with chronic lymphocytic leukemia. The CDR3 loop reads CASSPRQGSDTGELFF. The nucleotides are TGCGCCAGCAGCCCCAGGCAGGGGTCGGACACCGGGGAGCTGTTTTTT.